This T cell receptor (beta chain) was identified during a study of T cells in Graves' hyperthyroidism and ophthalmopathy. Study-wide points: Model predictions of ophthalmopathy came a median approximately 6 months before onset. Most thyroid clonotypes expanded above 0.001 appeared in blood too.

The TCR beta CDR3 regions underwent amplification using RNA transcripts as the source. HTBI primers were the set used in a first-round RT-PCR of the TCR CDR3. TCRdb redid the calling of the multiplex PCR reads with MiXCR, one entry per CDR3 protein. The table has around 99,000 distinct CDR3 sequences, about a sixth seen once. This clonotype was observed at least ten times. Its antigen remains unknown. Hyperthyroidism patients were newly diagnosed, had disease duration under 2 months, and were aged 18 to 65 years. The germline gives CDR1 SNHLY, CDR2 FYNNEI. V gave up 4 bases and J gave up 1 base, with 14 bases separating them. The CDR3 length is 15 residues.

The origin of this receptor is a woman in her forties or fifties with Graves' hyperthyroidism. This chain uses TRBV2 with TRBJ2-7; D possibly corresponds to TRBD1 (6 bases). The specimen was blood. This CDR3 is CASSVIGTRSYEQYF. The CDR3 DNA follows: TGTGCCAGCAGTGTCATCGGGACAAGATCCTACGAGCAGTACTTC.